The rows below give T cell receptor beta chains drawn from one sample of a study of Ad26.COV2.S vaccination and SARS-CoV-2 variants. Sequencing used immunoSEQ multiplex PCR; TCRdb keeps in-frame clones, though not all of them. The sample lists about 400,000 clones, around nine tenths seen once, with about 2% in the top ten. The input for sequencing was peripheral blood, taken in a trial of Ad26.COV2.S vaccine versus placebo. These receptor sequences come from a person between 18 and 65 years old who received the Ad26.COV2.S COVID-19 vaccine or a placebo. Each CDR3 is given with its conserved first and last residue. Each record gives: V gene, J gene, CDR3 protein.

v_gene: TRBV7-9
j_gene: TRBJ2-2
CDR3aa: CASSIVSTGELFF

v_gene: TRBV9
j_gene: TRBJ1-1
CDR3aa: CASSVTTGAEAFF

v_gene: TRBV27
j_gene: TRBJ1-3
CDR3aa: CASSQQGSGNTIYF

v_gene: TRBV3-1/TRBV3-2
j_gene: TRBJ2-7
CDR3aa: CASSPRVAYEQYF

v_gene: TRBV29-1
j_gene: TRBJ1-1
CDR3aa: CSVDVTGMNTEAFF

v_gene: TRBV27
j_gene: TRBJ2-3
CDR3aa: CASTDRVTDTQYF

v_gene: TRBV4-1
j_gene: TRBJ2-7
CDR3aa: CASSQVPSSGRQGPYEQYF

v_gene: TRBV5-4
j_gene: TRBJ2-7
CDR3aa: CASSLFGISGRAKNEQYF

v_gene: TRBV5-4
j_gene: TRBJ2-7
CDR3aa: CASSFGLASGASYEQYF

v_gene: TRBV6-5
j_gene: TRBJ2-2
CDR3aa: CASSYPEVGELFF

v_gene: TRBV19
j_gene: TRBJ1-1
CDR3aa: CASSIVREGTEAFF

v_gene: TRBV7-2
j_gene: TRBJ2-2
CDR3aa: CASSTGGGSPGELFF

v_gene: TRBV5-4
j_gene: TRBJ2-7
CDR3aa: CASSPRDRGAYEQYF

v_gene: TRBV10-3
j_gene: TRBJ2-6
CDR3aa: CATSQGNAGANVLTF

v_gene: TRBV5-4
j_gene: TRBJ2-5
CDR3aa: CASSPWGARGQETQYF

v_gene: TRBV7-3
j_gene: TRBJ2-5
CDR3aa: CASSLGSQETQYF

v_gene: TRBV28
j_gene: TRBJ1-1
CDR3aa: CAGGGGFTEAFF

v_gene: TRBV5-1
j_gene: TRBJ2-2
CDR3aa: CASSLVGGSRTGELFF

v_gene: TRBV5-1
j_gene: TRBJ2-3
CDR3aa: CASSLEASGSGQDTQYF

v_gene: TRBV30
j_gene: TRBJ2-2
CDR3aa: CAWSLPGLAGGGLFF

v_gene: TRBV5-1
j_gene: TRBJ2-7
CDR3aa: CASSTQGPSYEQYF

v_gene: TRBV28
j_gene: TRBJ1-4
CDR3aa: CASSGTVEGLNEKLFF

v_gene: TRBV28
j_gene: TRBJ2-3
CDR3aa: CASSFWGPDTQYF

v_gene: TRBV2
j_gene: TRBJ1-1
CDR3aa: CASLRFSGTEAFF

v_gene: TRBV19
j_gene: TRBJ1-1
CDR3aa: CASSLRTENTEAFF

v_gene: TRBV28
j_gene: TRBJ1-3
CDR3aa: CASSRARAPSGNTIYF

v_gene: TRBV29-1
j_gene: TRBJ1-2
CDR3aa: CSVDLVGSYGYTF

v_gene: TRBV28
j_gene: TRBJ1-2
CDR3aa: CASSSNGYTF

v_gene: TRBV5-1
j_gene: TRBJ1-6
CDR3aa: CASSLDPLGDSPLHF

v_gene: TRBV24-1
j_gene: TRBJ1-3
CDR3aa: CAGDSRLPSGNTIYF

v_gene: TRBV27
j_gene: TRBJ2-3
CDR3aa: CASSSSASTDTQYF

v_gene: TRBV24-1
j_gene: TRBJ2-5
CDR3aa: CATSDDRLDGETQYF

v_gene: TRBV3-1/TRBV3-2
j_gene: TRBJ2-6
CDR3aa: CASSRPLNSGANVLTF

v_gene: TRBV2
j_gene: TRBJ2-1
CDR3aa: CASREDRGSYNEQFF

v_gene: TRBV19
j_gene: TRBJ1-1
CDR3aa: CASSIRGGNTEAFF

v_gene: TRBV27
j_gene: TRBJ2-2
CDR3aa: CASSFSSPGELFF

v_gene: TRBV18
j_gene: TRBJ2-7
CDR3aa: CASSPGTGNYEQYF

v_gene: TRBV6-4
j_gene: TRBJ1-6
CDR3aa: CASSLEGSYNSPLHF

v_gene: TRBV6-1
j_gene: TRBJ2-1
CDR3aa: CASSERFFGYYNEQFF

v_gene: TRBV28
j_gene: TRBJ1-1
CDR3aa: CASNWSGARTEAFF

v_gene: TRBV3-1/TRBV3-2
j_gene: TRBJ2-5
CDR3aa: CASSQSGKETQYF

v_gene: TRBV30
j_gene: TRBJ2-2
CDR3aa: CAWIPWGGLNTGELFF

v_gene: TRBV25-1
j_gene: TRBJ1-4
CDR3aa: CASSEYTGGGKLFF

v_gene: TRBV2
j_gene: TRBJ2-7
CDR3aa: CASSLLATSYEQYF

v_gene: TRBV7-9
j_gene: TRBJ2-5
CDR3aa: CAFWAGRNQETQYF

v_gene: TRBV3-1/TRBV3-2
j_gene: TRBJ2-3
CDR3aa: CASSGADTQYF

v_gene: TRBV11-3
j_gene: TRBJ2-1
CDR3aa: CASSSRGVDEQFF

v_gene: TRBV7-6
j_gene: TRBJ2-5
CDR3aa: CASSFGTGETQYF

v_gene: TRBV15
j_gene: TRBJ2-5
CDR3aa: CATSSLMGVGTQYF

v_gene: TRBV7-3
j_gene: TRBJ2-3
CDR3aa: CASSLTGGDTDTQYF